The rows below give T cell receptor beta chains drawn from one sample of a study of cytomegalovirus exposure and HLA in healthy donors. The table came from immunoSEQ multiplex PCR; TCRdb's copy has only in-frame clones and leaves some out. This sample has over 150,000 clones, with around 80% found just once. The sequenced sample consisted of PBMCs. The receptors derive from a man between 18 and 35 years old in good health and CMV-seropositive. Each CDR3 is given with its conserved first and last residue. Each record gives: D gene, clone size, J gene, V gene, CDR3 protein, CDR3 DNA. The D gene is left open where the match is weak. Some rows have no size entry. The others give once, few or many, or a class for an expanded clone.

NA NA TRBJ2-4 TRBV27 CASSLGTGKNSQYF TGTGCCAGCAGTTTAGGGACTGGGAAAAACAGTCAGTACTTC
TRBD2 NA TRBJ2-7 TRBV4-1 CASSQLAGLPSPSYEQYF TGCGCCAGCAGCCAACTAGCGGGCTTACCTAGTCCTTCCTACGAGCAGTACTTC
TRBD1 once TRBJ1-3 TRBV7-6 CASSLTGTGASNTIYF TGTGCCAGCAGCTTGACCGGGACAGGGGCGTCAAACACCATATATTTT
NA NA TRBJ1-3 TRBV18 CASSLHDRGQGTIYF TGTGCCAGCTCACTGCACGACCGAGGACAAGGCACCATATATTTT
NA NA TRBJ2-2 TRBV6-6 CASSRGANTGELFF TGTGCCAGCAGTAGGGGCGCGAACACCGGGGAGCTGTTTTTT
NA few TRBJ2-3 TRBV12-5 CASGLVSTGAIYTQYF TGTGCTAGTGGTTTGGTAAGCACGGGAGCGATATATACGCAGTATTTT
TRBD1 NA TRBJ2-1 TRBV5-1 CASSPGQGGSYNEQFF TGCGCCAGCAGCCCTGGACAGGGCGGGTCCTACAATGAGCAGTTCTTC
NA NA TRBJ1-1 TRBV19 CASRRGMNTEAFF TGTGCCAGTAGGCGGGGAATGAACACTGAAGCTTTCTTT
TRBD1 NA TRBJ2-7 TRBV18 CASSPRDRGYEQYF TGTGCCAGCTCACCCCGGGACAGGGGATACGAGCAGTACTTC
NA NA TRBJ1-1 TRBV27 CASSRGRGTEAFF TGTGCCAGCAGTAGGGGACGGGGGACTGAAGCTTTCTTT
TRBD1 NA TRBJ1-2 TRBV29-1 CSVLTGLANYGYTF TGCAGCGTCCTGACAGGGCTTGCTAACTATGGCTACACCTTC
TRBD2 NA TRBJ2-7 TRBV29-1 CSVEGLAGAYEQYF TGCAGCGTTGAAGGACTAGCGGGGGCGTACGAGCAGTACTTC
NA NA TRBJ2-3 TRBV27 CASSFSWGQDDTQYF TGTGCCAGCAGTTTTAGTTGGGGGCAGGATGATACGCAGTATTTT
TRBD1 NA TRBJ1-1 TRBV18 CASSPTLGQVNTEAFF TGTGCCAGCTCACCAACATTAGGACAGGTGAACACTGAAGCTTTCTTT
NA NA TRBJ1-2 TRBV19 CASSPDSLFYGYTF TGTGCCAGTAGCCCAGACAGTCTTTTTTATGGCTACACCTTC
NA NA TRBJ2-1 TRBV27 CASSFRGGNEQFF TGTGCCAGCAGTTTCCGGGGAGGCAATGAGCAGTTCTTC
TRBD2 NA TRBJ2-1 TRBV15 CATSRETSPNEQFF TGTGCCACCAGCAGAGAGACTAGCCCGAATGAGCAGTTCTTC
TRBD1 NA TRBJ2-1 TRBV4-1 CASSQGQGTNEQFF TGCGCCAGCAGCCAAGGACAGGGTACCAATGAGCAGTTCTTC
NA NA TRBJ1-4 TRBV6-6 CASSPRGGWTNEKLFF TGTGCCAGCAGTCCCCGGGGGGGCTGGACTAATGAAAAACTGTTTTTT
NA NA TRBJ2-5 TRBV2 CASSEGRAETQYF TGTGCCAGCAGTGAGGGCAGGGCAGAGACCCAGTACTTC
TRBD2 NA TRBJ2-7 TRBV19 CASSISGAGDHEQYF TGTGCCAGTAGTATATCGGGAGCGGGAGACCACGAGCAGTACTTC
NA once TRBJ1-6 TRBV6-1 CASSESSYNSPLHF TGTGCCAGCAGCGAGAGCTCCTATAATTCACCCCTCCACTTT
TRBD1 NA TRBJ1-5 TRBV9 CASSTGGRSGSTQHF TGTGCCAGCAGCACAGGGGGCCGGAGTGGTTCGACCCAGCATTTT
TRBD1 NA TRBJ1-2 TRBV29-1 CSVEEPDRVNYGYTF TGCAGCGTTGAAGAGCCCGACAGGGTTAACTATGGCTACACCTTC
TRBD1 NA TRBJ2-2 TRBV7-9 CALDSGTGGTGELFF TGTGCCTTAGACTCGGGGACAGGGGGCACCGGGGAGCTGTTTTTT
NA NA TRBJ2-7 TRBV15 CATSREGQALYEQYF TGTGCCACCAGCAGAGAGGGACAAGCCCTTTACGAGCAGTACTTC
TRBD2 NA TRBJ2-1 TRBV7-2 CASSLVLAGVRQFF TGTGCCAGCAGCTTAGTCCTAGCGGGAGTGCGCCAGTTCTTC
NA NA TRBJ1-1 TRBV29-1 CSLRSTRNTEAFF TGCAGCTTACGAAGTACGAGGAACACTGAAGCTTTCTTT
NA NA TRBJ1-5 TRBV28 CASSRFGGRGNQPQHF TGTGCCAGCAGTAGATTCGGGGGGAGAGGCAATCAGCCCCAGCATTTT
NA NA TRBJ1-6 TRBV7-9 CASSPDISPLHF TGTGCCAGCAGCCCAGACATTTCACCCCTCCACTTT
NA NA TRBJ1-5 TRBV5-6 CASSLAGGRNQPQHF TGTGCCAGCAGCTTGGCGGGGGGGCGCAATCAGCCCCAGCATTTT
NA NA TRBJ1-3 TRBV6-5 CASSYNTGNTIYF TGTGCCAGCAGTTATAATACTGGAAACACCATATATTTT
TRBD1 NA TRBJ1-4 TRBV19 CASHEGAAEKLFF TGTGCCTCTCACGAGGGGGCGGCGGAAAAACTGTTTTTT
NA NA TRBJ1-4 TRBV15 CATSRDRAQEKLFF TGTGCCACCAGCAGAGACAGGGCCCAGGAAAAACTGTTTTTT
TRBD1 NA TRBJ1-2 TRBV5-6 CASSFTGAPYGYTF TGTGCCAGCAGCTTTACAGGGGCCCCCTATGGCTACACCTTC
NA NA TRBJ2-7 TRBV5-1 CASSLQGPEDEQYF TGCGCCAGCAGCTTGCAAGGCCCGGAGGACGAGCAGTACTTC
TRBD2 NA TRBJ2-3 TRBV29-1 CSLKAGSSTDTQYF TGCAGCCTTAAAGCGGGGAGTAGCACAGATACGCAGTATTTT
TRBD1 NA TRBJ1-3 TRBV7-9 CASSLTPTGAGNTIYF TGTGCCAGCAGCCTCACTCCTACAGGGGCTGGAAACACCATATATTTT
NA NA TRBJ2-2 TRBV7-2 CASSPIQGNTGELFF TGTGCCAGCAGCCCAATACAGGGGAACACCGGGGAGCTGTTTTTT
NA NA TRBJ1-1 TRBV27 CASSPIQGRAFF TGTGCCAGCAGTCCAATACAGGGCCGGGCTTTCTTT
TRBD1 NA TRBJ1-5 TRBV6-1 CASSQDRARQPKHF TGTGCCAGCAGCCAGGACAGGGCTAGGCAGCCCAAGCATTTT
NA NA TRBJ2-4 TRBV2 CASSVPVSKNSQYF TGTGCCAGCAGCGTCCCAGTCTCCAAAAACAGTCAGTACTTC
TRBD2 NA TRBJ2-7 TRBV4-1 CASSQEWSGRYEQYF TGCGCCAGCAGCCAAGAATGGAGCGGGAGGTACGAGCAGTACTTC
TRBD1 once TRBJ1-4 TRBV27 CASSFRGQGAPNEKLFF TGTGCCAGCAGTTTCCGAGGACAGGGGGCCCCTAATGAAAAACTGTTTTTT
TRBD1 NA TRBJ1-3 TRBV2 CASTLPGTGSWNAGNTIYF TGTGCCAGCACTCTCCCCGGGACAGGGTCTTGGAATGCTGGAAACACCATATATTTT
TRBD1 NA TRBJ1-2 TRBV29-1 CSVGGDRFDYGYTF TGCAGCGTTGGGGGGGACAGGTTCGACTATGGCTACACCTTC
TRBD2 NA TRBJ2-1 TRBV6-1 CASSEILAGGPYNEQFF TGTGCCAGCAGCGAAATACTAGCGGGAGGGCCCTACAATGAGCAGTTCTTC
NA NA TRBJ2-7 TRBV7-2 CASSLGGQTYEQYF TGTGCCAGCAGCTTAGGGGGCCAGACCTACGAGCAGTACTTC
TRBD2 few TRBJ2-1 TRBV10-3 CAISGGGTRSPNEQFF TGTGCCATCAGTGGCGGGGGGACTCGGAGCCCCAATGAGCAGTTCTTC
NA NA TRBJ1-4 TRBV4-3 CASSQDLETPKAKLFF TGCGCCAGCAGCCAAGATCTGGAGACCCCCAAGGCGAAACTGTTTTTT
NA few TRBJ2-2 TRBV29-1 CSVEVDTNTGELFF TGCAGCGTTGAGGTGGACACGAACACCGGGGAGCTGTTTTTT
TRBD2 NA TRBJ2-5 TRBV10-3 CASSYSRGEETQYF TGTGCCAGCAGTTATTCGCGGGGGGAAGAGACCCAGTACTTC
NA NA TRBJ1-2 TRBV4-1 CASSQEFTRRGYGYTF TGCGCCAGCAGCCAAGAGTTCACACGGAGGGGCTATGGCTACACCTTC